The following is a TCR beta chain sequence with its context. Its antigen is not known. The data were taken from a study of blood T cells in healthy people across ages. General study results and limits: PBMCs that were unsorted prevented a conclusive naive versus antigen-experienced comparison. Possibly confounding the expanded clonotype changes was the fact that donor CMV status was unknown. Long-lived donors carried more naive CD4+ cells and greater diversity than aged donors.

PCR was performed a second time for roughly 7 to 11 cycles using a sample-barcoded 5' primer and a J-beta primer mix. A tag from a template-switch adaptor with 12 random nucleotides marked each cDNA molecule. TCRdb re-analysed the 5' RACE reads in MiXCR, keeping a single row per CDR3 protein. Of around 1,700,000 distinct CDR3 sequences listed, roughly 30% are singletons. The sample comprised blood. The sequence was collected from a woman aged 30 to 39 in good health.

CDR3 in amino acids: CASSLNSASGRGTQYF. The CDR3 region has the DNA TGTGCCAGCAGCTTAAATAGTGCTAGCGGGAGAGGTACGCAGTATTTT. V is TRBV7-2 and J is TRBJ2-3; 10 nucleotides line up with TRBD2. The CDR3 runs to 16 residues. With V trimmed by 2 bases and J by 8 bases, 10 bases remained unmatched. Germline CDR1 and CDR2: SGHTA and FQGNSA.